The present T cell receptor (beta chain) was sequenced within a study of cytotoxic CD8 clonotypes in ibrutinib-treated CLL. Study information: The patients, over ten relapsed/refractory and 15 treatment-naive, included 17 who were IGHV unmutated.

Some clones are missing from TCRdb's copy, which holds only in-frame ones; the method was immunoSEQ multiplex PCR. The sample holds some 200,000 clones; roughly 65% are singletons and the top ten take about 6.2%. Study observations and caveats: Few clonotypes were public, and these shrank or held steady under treatment. Against age-matched healthy donors, baseline clonality ran higher and tracked circulating CD8+ T-cell counts. The study found clonality rose at ibrutinib response, then fell toward baseline at progression.

CDR1 is LGHNA and CDR2 is YSLEER in the germline V gene. The CDR3 is 14 amino acids. The V gene lost 3 bases and the J gene lost 5 bases, with 11 bases spanning the gap. Regarding this clone: Antigen: not known.

The specimen was PBMCs, collected after 12 months of ibrutinib treatment. The source is a human donor with chronic lymphocytic leukemia. The chain carries TRBV4-3 and TRBJ2-1; possible D gene TRBD1, 6 bases. The CDR3 protein is CASSQLDRNNEQFF. CDR3 in DNA: TGCGCCAGCAGCCAGCTGGACAGAAACAATGAGCAGTTCTTC.